This TCR beta chain came from a study of CD4+ T cells in melanoma. Sequencing used immunoSEQ multiplex PCR; TCRdb keeps in-frame clones, though not all of them. In the table there are approximately 12,000 clones, around 64% of which are singletons. Sequenced sample: cells from a culture (not recorded whether cultured in vitro). This TCR derives from a human donor with melanoma.

This CDR3 is CATSSKDSWSYGYTF. The CDR3 nucleotides read TGTGCCACCAGCAGCAAGGACAGTTGGAGCTATGGCTACACCTTC. This chain joins TRBV15 and TRBJ1-2, with D possibly TRBD1 on 6 matching bases. The CDR3 has 15 amino acids. Germline-derived CDR1 and CDR2 are LNHNV and YYDKDF (reference sequence). Trimming removed 3 bases from V and 4 bases from J, with 15 bases in between.